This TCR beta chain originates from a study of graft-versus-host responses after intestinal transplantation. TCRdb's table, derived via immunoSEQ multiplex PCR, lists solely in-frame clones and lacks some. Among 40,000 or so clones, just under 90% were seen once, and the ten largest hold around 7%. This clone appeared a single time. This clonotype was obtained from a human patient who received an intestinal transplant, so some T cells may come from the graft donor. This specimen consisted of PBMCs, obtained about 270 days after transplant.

CDR3 loop: CASSRGGLTDSGNTIYF. DNA of the CDR3: TGTGCCAGCAGCAGGGGAGGACTTACAGACTCTGGAAACACCATATATTTT. The rearrangement joins TRBV9 to TRBJ1-3; weak D call: TRBD1 (5 bases). Looked up from germline, CDR1 is SGDLS and CDR2 is YYNGEE. V dropped 4 bases and J dropped 0 bases, with 17 bases sitting between them. The CDR3 contains 17 residues.